This T cell receptor (beta chain) was sequenced in a study of blood T cell repertoires in COVID-19. Study-wide background: From T cells, B-cell-depleted T cells, or PBMCs came the material, which was cDNA or gDNA.

Germline V gene data show CDR1 as WSHSY and CDR2 as SAAADI. J was trimmed by 4 bases and V by 8 bases; bases with no gene match: 12. This CDR3 spans 16 amino acids. In its sample, this clone was seen a few times. The sample contains more than one DNA sequence encoding this CDR3. Clinical history reported by participants formed the basis on which cohorts were assigned. Either two negative PCRs, clearance, or symptom resolution qualified Cohort 3 donors as recovered. In the original processing: Cell counts per sample came from amplifying reference gene primers. Assay used: immunoSEQ multiplex PCR; TCRdb lists only in-frame clones, some missing. The V and J calls and the clone size are those of that table, but D and trimming were determined from the DNA. This table has 130,000 to 150,000 clones, 87% appearing once.

The sequenced material came from PBMCs or T cells enriched from blood (not recorded which). The chain carries TRBV10-2 and TRBJ2-2; 8 bases agree with TRBD1. The TCR originated in a man in his 60s who had recovered from COVID-19. The CDR3 coding sequence is TGCGCCAGCGAGCCAGGGGGCGGGCTAACCACCGGGGAGCTGTTTTTT. Its translation: CASEPGGGLTTGELFF.